This TCR beta chain was profiled in a study of blood T cell repertoires in COVID-19. Study overall: Both acute and convalescent COVID-19 samples were obtained from the United States, Italy and Spain. T cells, B-cell-depleted T cells, or PBMCs supplied cDNA or gDNA.

Patients at the Seattle site were enrolled during active infection and followed longitudinally. Source study methods: Using reference gene primer amplification, nucleated cell counts were estimated. The table came from immunoSEQ multiplex PCR; TCRdb's copy has only in-frame clones and leaves some out. The DNA gave D and trimming, while V, J and clone size come from that table. This sample yields 300,000 to 350,000 clones, of which approximately 89% are seen a single time; 1.5% to 2% belongs to the top ten. Sequencing was carried out using peripheral blood. This clonotype originated in a woman under 40 with COVID-19, enrolled during active disease.

The CDR3 coding sequence is TGCAGCGGGATGGGACAGGGCGATGAAAAACTGTTTTTT. As protein: CSGMGQGDEKLFF. The chain employs TRBV29-1 and TRBJ1-4, with 9 bases identical to TRBD1. J gave up 6 bases and V 7 bases, and 6 bases lay outside the gene matches. Germline V CDR1 and CDR2: SQVTM, ANQGSEA. The CDR3 spans 13 residues.